Presented here are 21 T cell receptor beta chains from one specimen sequenced in a study of T cells in Graves' hyperthyroidism and ophthalmopathy. Researchers took RNA transcripts and amplified the TCR beta CDR3 regions from them. A set of HTBI primers served as the primers for a first-round RT-PCR of the TCR CDR3. One entry per CDR3 protein results from TCRdb running MiXCR on the multiplex PCR reads. The sample has a few hundred thousand distinct CDR3 sequences, roughly 23% seen once. The source material was blood. The receptors here all came from a woman in her 70s with Graves' ophthalmopathy.

The sample holds many counts of this clonotype. V and J are TRBV12-3 or TRBV12-4 and TRBJ2-1; 8 nucleotides align to TRBD2. The CDR3 loop spans 14 amino acids. The junction had 8 bases not matched to a gene; V was cut back by 6 bases and J by 7 bases. CDR3 region: CASRSGTSRNEQFF. The CDR3 bases are TGTGCCAGCAGGTCCGGGACTAGTAGAAATGAGCAGTTCTTC.

V gene TRBV6-1 combines with J gene TRBJ1-2, with D perhaps TRBD1 (5 bases). CDR1 is MNHNS and CDR2 is SASEGT in the germline V gene. CDR3 length equals 12 residues. With 11 bases removed from V and 2 bases from J, the gap between germline ends came to 12 bases. The CDR3 DNA reads as TGTGCCGTGGACACCCGAAACTATGGCTACACCTTC. Translation: CAVDTRNYGYTF.

The chain uses TRBV10-3 and TRBJ2-2; D gene ambiguous. The CDR3 loop spans 15 amino acids. Germline CDR1 reads ENHRY; CDR2 reads SYGVKD. The V end lost 0 bases, the J end lost 6 bases, and 11 bases lay between the germline ends. This CDR3 is CAISESRIGAGELFF. Written as DNA, the CDR3 is TGTGCCATCAGTGAGTCCAGAATCGGTGCCGGGGAGCTGTTTTTT.

This clonotype was found many times. At one of its ends the junction is not consistent with the germline gene, which may arise from a read error. The V and J genes are TRBV12-3 or TRBV12-4 and TRBJ2-1, with unresolved D. This CDR3 has 13 residues. CDR3 in amino acids: CASSLGSHNEQFF. CDR3 nucleotides: TGTGCCAGCAGTTTAGGCTCCCACAATGAGCAGTTCTTC.

The J gene is TRBJ2-1, the V gene TRBV7-9; tentatively, D is TRBD2 (6 bases). Per the germline V gene, CDR1 is SEHNR and CDR2 is FQNEAQ (reference sequence). This CDR3 contains 15 residues. Trimming took off 4 bases at V and 0 bases at J, with 10 bases between the two ends. This CDR3 reads CASSWVGSSYNEQFF. In DNA form, the CDR3 reads TGTGCCAGCAGCTGGGTCGGGAGCTCCTACAATGAGCAGTTCTTC.

The chain links TRBV5-6 to TRBJ2-5; 10 nucleotides line up with TRBD1. The germline CDR1 and CDR2 sequences are SGHDT and YYEEEE. The V gene end was trimmed by 3 bases and the J gene end by 3 bases; junction bases not matched to a gene: 5. CDR3 length: 15 residues. The CDR3 sequence: CASSSAGTGEETQYF. CDR3 in DNA: TGTGCCAGCAGCTCGGCCGGGACAGGGGAAGAGACCCAGTACTTC.

This clonotype was found a few times. The CDR3 spells CASSFSGVNTGELFF. CDR3 nucleotide sequence: TGTGCCAGTAGCTTCTCGGGGGTGAACACCGGGGAGCTGTTTTTT. The gene calls are TRBV19 and TRBJ2-2, with D tentatively TRBD2 (6 bases). CDR1 LNHDA and CDR2 SQIVND come from the germline V gene (reference sequence). V was trimmed by 6 bases and J by 1 base, leaving 12 bases between them. The CDR3 has 15 residues.

V gene TRBV29-1 combines with J gene TRBJ2-1; D may be TRBD1 (5 bases). Trimming removed 7 bases at V and 3 bases at J, with 13 bases between. Germline V gene lookup returns CDR1 SQVTM and CDR2 ANQGSEA. The CDR3 has 13 residues. CDR3 region: CSDQSGLYNEQFF. Here the CDR3 DNA reads TGCAGCGACCAGTCAGGGCTCTACAATGAGCAGTTCTTC.

This clonotype was seen at least ten times. The chain recombines TRBV12-3 or TRBV12-4 with TRBJ1-5; D gene uncertain. Trimming pared 4 bases from V and 6 bases from J, leaving 7 bases between. The CDR3 spans 12 residues. Here the CDR3 reads CASSYPGQPQHF. As DNA, the CDR3 is TGTGCCAGCAGTTATCCGGGTCAGCCCCAGCATTTT.

The table lists this clonotype with a few counts. The chain uses TRBV18 and TRBJ2-7; 9 positions match TRBD2. CDR1 KGHSH and CDR2 LQKENI come from the germline V gene. This CDR3 is built from 13 residues. V lost 3 bases, J lost 6 bases, and 3 bases stayed unmatched. The CDR3, as DNA: TGTGCCAGCTCACCGCGGGAGGGCCCCGAGCAGTACTTC. Translating it yields CASSPREGPEQYF.

The chain links TRBV18 to TRBJ2-5; weak D call: TRBD1 (6 bases). The germline V gene has CDR1 KGHSH and CDR2 LQKENI. Trimming cost V 6 bases and J 4 bases, with 15 bases left between them. This CDR3 comprises 14 residues. The CDR3 DNA reads as TGTGCCAGCTCGCACAGGGACCGGGGAGAGACCCAGTACTTC. This gives the protein CASSHRDRGETQYF.

In its sample, this clonotype was seen a few times. The rearrangement links TRBV20-1 to TRBJ2-1; 9 nucleotides agree with TRBD2. Trimming removed 6 bases from V and 5 bases from J; junction bases left unmatched: 8. This CDR3 region has 14 residues. Germline lookup yields CDR1 DFQATT and CDR2 SNEGSKA (reference sequence). CDR3 nucleotide sequence: TGCAGTGCAGACCAGCGGGGGGACAACAATGAGCAGTTCTTC. Protein product: CSADQRGDNNEQFF.

V is TRBV28 and J is TRBJ2-3; D uncertain. The V and J ends lost 5 bases and 2 bases respectively, with 8 bases between them. The germline V gene has CDR1 MDHEN and CDR2 SYDVKM. The CDR3 extends over 13 amino acids. CDR3 DNA sequence: TGTGCCAGCAGTGTGACTGTCACAGATACGCAGTATTTT. Encoded protein: CASSVTVTDTQYF.

This clonotype came up many times. The chain employs TRBV28 and TRBJ1-1; weak D call: TRBD1 (6 bases). This CDR3 is 23 amino acids long. CDR1 is MDHEN and CDR2 is SYDVKM in the germline V gene. Trimming cost V 5 bases and J 7 bases, with 44 bases left between them. CDR3 DNA: TGTGCCAGCAGTACTAACCCTTACGGAAGGGGCAACAAACCGGGACACCGAGGGGGTGAAGCTTTCTTT. This codes for CASSTNPYGRGNKPGHRGGEAFF.

This chain connects TRBV5-1 to TRBJ1-3; 7 bases are a match to TRBD1. V shed 4 bases and J 4 bases; nucleotides not matched to a gene: 8. The length of the CDR3 is 15 residues. Germline V gene lookup returns CDR1 SGHRS and CDR2 YFSETQ. CDR3 protein: CASSNSPGQGNTIYF. The CDR3 bases are TGCGCCAGCAGCAACAGTCCGGGACAGGGAAACACCATATATTTT.

This clonotype has a count of ten or more. The V gene is TRBV28, the J gene TRBJ1-2; 8 bases line up with TRBD1. After removal of 0 bases from V and 6 bases from J, the junction contained 6 bases not matched to a gene. CDR1 and CDR2 from the germline V gene are MDHEN and SYDVKM. This CDR3 has 15 residues. CDR3 in amino acids: CASSLWTWTGHGYTF. The CDR3 coding sequence is TGTGCCAGCAGTTTATGGACTTGGACAGGGCATGGCTACACCTTC.

The sample holds a few counts of this clonotype. The DNA for the CDR3 is TGTGCCTGGGAACCGGGACAGGGGATTAGCAATCAGCCCCAGCATTTT. This encodes CAWEPGQGISNQPQHF. The chain couples TRBV30 to TRBJ1-5, with TRBD1 matching 10 bases. This CDR3 is 16 amino acids long. Germline V gene lookup returns CDR1 GTSNPN and CDR2 SVGIG (reference sequence). Germline trimming cut 5 bases from V and 0 bases from J; bases unmatched to any gene: 7.

Points on this clonotype: One end of the junction does not line up with germline, which may come from a read error. The rearrangement joins TRBV7-8 to TRBJ2-6; D ambiguous. The CDR3 extends over 14 amino acids. CDR1 is SGHVS and CDR2 is FQNEAQ in the germline V gene. The CDR3 nucleotides are TGTACCAGCAGCCGAAAAGCGGGGGCCAACGTCCTGACTTTC. It translates to CTSSRKAGANVLTF.

The chain recombines TRBV30 with TRBJ1-5; no reliable D call. Germline assignment: CDR1 GTSNPN and CDR2 SVGIG (reference sequence). The CDR3 extends over 13 amino acids. The V and J ends lost 2 bases and 9 bases respectively, with 14 bases between them. Here the CDR3 reads CAWSSHPGGPQHF. The DNA for the CDR3 is TGTGCCTGGAGTTCTCACCCTGGCGGGCCCCAGCATTTT.

The chain is built from TRBV18 and TRBJ2-7; no clear D. CDR1 KGHSH and CDR2 LQKENI come from the germline V gene. The V end lost 5 bases, the J end lost 4 bases, and 9 bases lay between the germline ends. The CDR3 length is 12 residues. DNA for the CDR3: TGTGCCAGCTCAGCGGTCAGTTACGAGCAGTACTTC. Translating it yields CASSAVSYEQYF. The complete variable domain, with remaining parts taken from reference TRBV18 and TRBJ2-7, reads NAGVMQNPRHLVRRRGQEARLRCSPMKGHSHVYWYRQLPEEGLKFMVYLQKENIIDESGMPKERFSAEFPKEGPSILRIQQVVRGDSAAYFCASSAVSYEQYFGPGTRLTVT.

V is TRBV12-3 or TRBV12-4 and J is TRBJ1-5; D is uncertain. This CDR3 region has 13 residues. V was cut by 4 bases and J by 4 bases, with 8 bases left in between. The CDR3 bases are TGTGCCAGCAGTTCGAATTGGAATCAGCCCCAGCATTTT. It specifies CASSSNWNQPQHF.